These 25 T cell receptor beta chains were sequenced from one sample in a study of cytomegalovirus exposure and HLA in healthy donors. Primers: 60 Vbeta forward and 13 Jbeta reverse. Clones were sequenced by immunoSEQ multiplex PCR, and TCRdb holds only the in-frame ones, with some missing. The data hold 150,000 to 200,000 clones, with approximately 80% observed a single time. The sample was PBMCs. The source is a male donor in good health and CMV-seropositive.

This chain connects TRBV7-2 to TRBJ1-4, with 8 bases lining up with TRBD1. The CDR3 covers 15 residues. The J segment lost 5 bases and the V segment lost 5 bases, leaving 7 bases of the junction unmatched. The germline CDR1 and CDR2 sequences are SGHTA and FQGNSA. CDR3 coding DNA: TGTGCCAGCAGCCTCCCGGGACAGGTGAATGAAAAACTGTTTTTT. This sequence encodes CASSLPGQVNEKLFF.

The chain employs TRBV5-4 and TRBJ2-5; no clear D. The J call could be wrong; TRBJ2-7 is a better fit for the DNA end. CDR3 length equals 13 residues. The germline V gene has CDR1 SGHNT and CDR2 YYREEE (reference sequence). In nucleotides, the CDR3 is TGTGCCAGCAGCTTGGACCCCGGGTACGAGCAGTACTTC. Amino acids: CASSLDPGYEQYF.

The CDR3 sequence is CASRWLGSNQPQHF. For the CDR3, the DNA is TGTGCCAGTAGGTGGCTGGGCTCCAATCAGCCCCAGCATTTT. J is TRBJ1-5 and V is TRBV19; D gene ambiguous. Germline V lookup: CDR1 LNHDA, CDR2 SQIVND (reference sequence). The V gene lost 6 bases and the J gene lost 3 bases, with 12 bases spanning the gap. The CDR3 covers 14 residues.

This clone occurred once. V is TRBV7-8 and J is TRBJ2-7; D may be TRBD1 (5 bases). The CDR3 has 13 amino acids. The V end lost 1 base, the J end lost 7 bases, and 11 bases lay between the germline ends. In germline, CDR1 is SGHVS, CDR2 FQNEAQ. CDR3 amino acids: CASSLVRSGEQYF. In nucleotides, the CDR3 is TGTGCCAGCAGCTTAGTTAGGTCAGGGGAGCAGTACTTC.

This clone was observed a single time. CDR3 sequence reads: CASSQDLVGASTDTQYF. CDR3 DNA sequence: TGCGCCAGCAGCCAAGATTTGGTGGGGGCTAGCACAGATACGCAGTATTTT. The V gene is TRBV4-3, the J gene TRBJ2-3, with D possibly being TRBD1 (6 bases). The V and J ends lost 0 bases and 0 bases respectively, with 13 bases between them. Germline CDR1 LGHNA, CDR2 YSLEER. CDR3 length equals 17 residues.

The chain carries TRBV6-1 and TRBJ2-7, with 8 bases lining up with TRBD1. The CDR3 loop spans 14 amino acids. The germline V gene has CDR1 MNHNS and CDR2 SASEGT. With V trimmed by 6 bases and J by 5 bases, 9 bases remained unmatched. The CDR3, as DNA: TGTGCCAGCAGCCAGACAGGGGAGGAGGACGAGCAGTACTTC. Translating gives CASSQTGEEDEQYF.

CDR3 bases: TGTGCCATCAGTGCTTCCACCGGGACTAGCGGATTAAACAATGAGCAGTTCTTC. Protein product: CAISASTGTSGLNNEQFF. V usage is TRBV10-3 and J usage is TRBJ2-1; 11 positions agree with TRBD2. J gave up 5 bases and V 4 bases, and 13 bases lay outside the gene matches. Per germline, CDR1 ENHRY and CDR2 SYGVKD. The CDR3 runs to 18 residues.

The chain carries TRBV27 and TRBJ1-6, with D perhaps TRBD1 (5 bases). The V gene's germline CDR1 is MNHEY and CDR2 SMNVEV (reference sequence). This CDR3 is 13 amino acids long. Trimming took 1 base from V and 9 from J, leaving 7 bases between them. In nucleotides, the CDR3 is TGTGCCAGCAGTTTATGGAGGGGTTCACCCCTCCACTTT. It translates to CASSLWRGSPLHF.

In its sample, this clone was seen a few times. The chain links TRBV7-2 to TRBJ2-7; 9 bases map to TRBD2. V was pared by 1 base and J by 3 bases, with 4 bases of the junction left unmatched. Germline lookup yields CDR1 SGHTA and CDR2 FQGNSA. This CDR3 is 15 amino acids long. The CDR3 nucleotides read TGTGCCAGCAGCTTAGTACTAGCGGGTAGCTACGAGCAGTACTTC. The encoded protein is CASSLVLAGSYEQYF.

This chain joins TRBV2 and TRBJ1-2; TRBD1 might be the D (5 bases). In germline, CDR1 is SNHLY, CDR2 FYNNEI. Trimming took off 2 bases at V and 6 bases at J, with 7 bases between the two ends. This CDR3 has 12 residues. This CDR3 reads CASSENRNGYTF. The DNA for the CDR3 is TGTGCCAGCAGTGAAAACAGGAATGGCTACACCTTC.

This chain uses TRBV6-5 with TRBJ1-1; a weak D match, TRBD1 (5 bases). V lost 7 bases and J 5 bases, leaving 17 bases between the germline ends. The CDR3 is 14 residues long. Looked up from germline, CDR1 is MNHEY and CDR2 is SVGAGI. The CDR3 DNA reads TGTGCCAGCATCCCTCAGGGTGTTAGAACTGAAGCTTTCTTT. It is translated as CASIPQGVRTEAFF.

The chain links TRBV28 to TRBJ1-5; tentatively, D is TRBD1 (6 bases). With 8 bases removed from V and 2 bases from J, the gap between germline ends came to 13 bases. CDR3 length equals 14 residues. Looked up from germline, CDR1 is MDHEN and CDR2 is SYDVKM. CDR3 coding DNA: TGTGCCAGCGGTAGAGGGGGAGGCAATCAGCCCCAGCATTTT. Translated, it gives CASGRGGGNQPQHF.

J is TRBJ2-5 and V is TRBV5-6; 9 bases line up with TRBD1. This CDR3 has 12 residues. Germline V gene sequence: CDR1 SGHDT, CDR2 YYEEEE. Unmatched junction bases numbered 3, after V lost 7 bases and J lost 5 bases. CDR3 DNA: TGTGCCAGCTACAGGGGGCGGGAGACCCAGTACTTC. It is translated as CASYRGRETQYF. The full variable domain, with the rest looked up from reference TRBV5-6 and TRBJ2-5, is DAGVTQSPTHLIKTRGQQVTLRCSPKSGHDTVSWYQQALGQGPQFIFQYYEEEERQRGNFPDRFSGHQFPNYSSELNVNALLLGDSALYLCASYRGRETQYFGPGTRLLVL.

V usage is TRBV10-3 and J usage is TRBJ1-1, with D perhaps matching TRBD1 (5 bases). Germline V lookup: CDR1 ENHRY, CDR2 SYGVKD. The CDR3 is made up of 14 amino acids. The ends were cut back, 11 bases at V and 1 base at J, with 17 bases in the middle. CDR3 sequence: CAASLTGGNTEAFF. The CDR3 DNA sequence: TGTGCCGCTTCACTGACGGGGGGGAACACTGAAGCTTTCTTT.

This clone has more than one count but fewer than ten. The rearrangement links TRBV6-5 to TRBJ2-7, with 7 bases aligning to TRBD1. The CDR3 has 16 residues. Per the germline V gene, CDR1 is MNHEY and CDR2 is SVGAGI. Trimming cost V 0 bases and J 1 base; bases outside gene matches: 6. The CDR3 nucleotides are TGTGCCAGCAGTTACTCGTCCGGGACAGAGTCCTACGAGCAGTACTTC. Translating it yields CASSYSSGTESYEQYF.

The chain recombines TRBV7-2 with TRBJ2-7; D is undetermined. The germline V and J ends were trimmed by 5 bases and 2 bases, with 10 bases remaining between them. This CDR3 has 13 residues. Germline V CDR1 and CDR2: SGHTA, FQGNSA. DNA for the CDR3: TGTGCCAGCAGCGAGCTTCACCCCTACGAGCAGTACTTC. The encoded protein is CASSELHPYEQYF. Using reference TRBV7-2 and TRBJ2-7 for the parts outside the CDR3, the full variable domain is GAGVSQSPSNKVTEKGKDVELRCDPISGHTALYWYRQSLGQGLEFLIYFQGNSAPDKSGLPSDRFSAERTGGSVSTLTIQRTQQEDSAVYLCASSELHPYEQYFGPGTRLTVT.

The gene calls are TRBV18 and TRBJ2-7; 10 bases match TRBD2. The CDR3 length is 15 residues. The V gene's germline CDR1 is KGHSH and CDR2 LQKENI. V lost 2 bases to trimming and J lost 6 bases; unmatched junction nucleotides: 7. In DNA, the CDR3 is TGTGCCAGCTCACCAAGGAGCGGGGGGGCCGGCGAGCAGTACTTC. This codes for CASSPRSGGAGEQYF.

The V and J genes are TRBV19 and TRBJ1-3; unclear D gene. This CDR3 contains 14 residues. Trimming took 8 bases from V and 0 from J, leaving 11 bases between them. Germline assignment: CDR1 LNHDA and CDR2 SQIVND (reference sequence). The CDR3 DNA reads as TGTGCCAGTGGGCGTGGAAACTCTGGAAACACCATATATTTT. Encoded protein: CASGRGNSGNTIYF.

DNA for the CDR3: TGTGCCAGCAGCGTAACTAGCGGTGGTAGCGAGACCCAGTACTTC. As protein: CASSVTSGGSETQYF. The gene calls are TRBV9 and TRBJ2-5, with 8 bases fitting TRBD2. CDR1 SGDLS and CDR2 YYNGEE come from the germline V gene. The CDR3 runs to 15 residues. Trimming took 1 base from V and 5 from J; bases not matched to a gene: 7.

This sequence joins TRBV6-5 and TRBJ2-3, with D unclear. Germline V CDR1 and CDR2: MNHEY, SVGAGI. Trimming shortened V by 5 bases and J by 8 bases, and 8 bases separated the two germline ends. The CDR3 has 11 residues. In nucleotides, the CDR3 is TGTGCCAGCAGTCAGCTAGGTACGCAGTATTTT. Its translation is CASSQLGTQYF.

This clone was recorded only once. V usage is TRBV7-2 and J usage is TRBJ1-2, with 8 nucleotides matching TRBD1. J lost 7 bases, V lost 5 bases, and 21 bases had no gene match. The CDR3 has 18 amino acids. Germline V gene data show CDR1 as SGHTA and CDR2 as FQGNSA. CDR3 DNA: TGTGCCAGCAGCCCCCGATTGGCAGGGGGCGCTCAGTTTCCTGGCTACACCTTC. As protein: CASSPRLAGGAQFPGYTF.

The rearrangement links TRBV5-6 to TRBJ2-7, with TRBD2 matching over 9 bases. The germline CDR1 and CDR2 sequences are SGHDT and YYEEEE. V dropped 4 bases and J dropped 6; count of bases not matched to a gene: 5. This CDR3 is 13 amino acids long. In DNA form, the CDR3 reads TGTGCCAGCAGCCTTTTAGCGGGAGCCGAGCAGTACTTC. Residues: CASSLLAGAEQYF.

The CDR3 is CASSQQAGELFF. DNA for the CDR3: TGTGCCAGCAGCCAGCAGGCCGGGGAGCTGTTTTTT. The chain joins TRBV7-9 to TRBJ2-2, with D unclear. The V gene's germline CDR1 is SEHNR and CDR2 FQNEAQ (reference sequence). This CDR3 has 12 residues. The ends were cut back, 5 bases at V and 6 bases at J, with 7 bases in the middle.

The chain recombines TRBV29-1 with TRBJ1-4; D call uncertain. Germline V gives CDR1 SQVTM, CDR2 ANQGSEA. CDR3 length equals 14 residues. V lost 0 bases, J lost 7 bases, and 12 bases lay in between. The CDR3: CSVEDRRAGEKLFF. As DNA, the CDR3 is TGCAGCGTTGAAGACAGGAGGGCGGGTGAAAAACTGTTTTTT. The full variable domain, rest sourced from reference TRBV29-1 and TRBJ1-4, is SAVISQKPSRDICQRGTSLTIQCQVDSQVTMMFWYRQQPGQSLTLIATANQGSEATYESGFVIDKFPISRPNLTFSTLTVSNMSPEDSSIYLCSVEDRRAGEKLFFGSGTQLSVL.

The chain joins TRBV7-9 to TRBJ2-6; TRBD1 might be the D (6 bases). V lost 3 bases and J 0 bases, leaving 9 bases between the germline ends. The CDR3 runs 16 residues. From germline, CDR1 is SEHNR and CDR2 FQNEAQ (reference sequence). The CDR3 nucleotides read TGTGCCAGCAGCTTTACAGGGAGCTCTGGGGCCAACGTCCTGACTTTC. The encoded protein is CASSFTGSSGANVLTF.